Listed here is a single T cell receptor beta chain. The antigen is unknown. The sample contains more than one DNA sequence encoding this CDR3. In germline, CDR1 is MDHEN, CDR2 SYDVKM. This CDR3 is 13 amino acids long. V lost 1 base to trimming and J lost 4 bases, with 5 bases between them. Naive CD45RA+ and memory CD45RA-negative subsets were split from CD4+ cells. This specimen comes from a study of shared clonotypes between healthy human individuals. The wider study: Per donor, three plates held CD4 naive cells, three held CD4 memory, two held CD8 naive and one held CD8 memory. Whole-study findings and limits: On the whole, naive subsets had larger estimated richness than memory subsets had.

Sorted-subset replicate PCRs used about 200 ng of genomic DNA. This amount corresponded to approximately 30,000 T cell genomes. Clones were sequenced by immunoSEQ multiplex PCR, and TCRdb holds only the in-frame ones, with some missing. The profile shows 2 million to 2.5 million clones, approximately 95% of them singletons. The sample comprised naive CD4+ T cells from PBMCs. Subset denoted: CD45RA+ positively selected. The receptor was isolated from a man younger than 35 in good health. Some clones in this sample may be carry-over from other donors' samples. The chain uses TRBV28 and TRBJ1-3; D uncertain. The CDR3 DNA reads as TGTGCCAGCAGTTTATTGGCGGGAAACACCATATATTTT. It specifies CASSLLAGNTIYF.